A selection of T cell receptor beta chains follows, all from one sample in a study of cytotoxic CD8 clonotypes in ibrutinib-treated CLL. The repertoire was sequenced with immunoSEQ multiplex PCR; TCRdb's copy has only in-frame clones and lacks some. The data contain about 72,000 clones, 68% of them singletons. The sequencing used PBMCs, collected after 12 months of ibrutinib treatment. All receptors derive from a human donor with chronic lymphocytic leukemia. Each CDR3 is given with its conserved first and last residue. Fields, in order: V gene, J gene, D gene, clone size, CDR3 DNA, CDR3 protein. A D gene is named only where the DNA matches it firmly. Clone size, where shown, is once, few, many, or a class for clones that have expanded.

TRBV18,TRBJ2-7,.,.,TGTGCCAGCTCACCACCGGGCCAGAGCTACGAGCAGTACTTC,CASSPPGQSYEQYF
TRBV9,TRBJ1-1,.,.,TGTGCCAGCAGCGTAGCAACGGCGAACACTGAAGCTTTCTTT,CASSVATANTEAFF
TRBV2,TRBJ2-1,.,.,TGTGCCAGCAGTGAATTACGACAGGTTCCGTTCTTC,CASSELRQVPFF
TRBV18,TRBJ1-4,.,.,TGTGCCAGCCGCGGGGGGGTTGGTGAAAAACTGTTTTTT,CASRGGVGEKLFF
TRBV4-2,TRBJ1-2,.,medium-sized,TGTGCCAGCAGCCAAGATACCCCGGACAGAACCTATGGCTACACCTTC,CASSQDTPDRTYGYTF
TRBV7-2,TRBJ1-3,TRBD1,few,TGTGCCAGCAGCCCAGGACAGGTTGGACAACTTGATGGAAACACCATATATTTT,CASSPGQVGQLDGNTIYF
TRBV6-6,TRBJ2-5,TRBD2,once,TGTGCCAGCAGTTGGACTAGCGGGTCGGAGACCCAGTACTTC,CASSWTSGSETQYF
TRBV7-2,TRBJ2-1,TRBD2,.,TGTGCCAGCAGGGAAGGGATTAGCGGGGGGCTCTATGAGCAGTTCTTC,CASREGISGGLYEQFF
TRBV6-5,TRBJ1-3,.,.,TGTGCCAGTCTCGCTGTGGGGGTACCCGGAAACACCATATATTTT,CASLAVGVPGNTIYF
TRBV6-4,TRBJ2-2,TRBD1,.,TGTGCCAGCAGGCCTCAGGGGGCGAAAGGCGGGGAGCTGTTTTTT,CASRPQGAKGGELFF
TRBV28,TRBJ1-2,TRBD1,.,TGTGCCAGCAGTTCGGGACAGGGGCCCTATGGCTACACCTTC,CASSSGQGPYGYTF
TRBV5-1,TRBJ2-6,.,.,TGCGCCAGCAGCCCCGACACGCACTCTGGGGCCAACGTCCTGACTTTC,CASSPDTHSGANVLTF
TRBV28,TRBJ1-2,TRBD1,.,TGTGCCAGCAGTTCCCCCGGGACAGACTTTAACTATGGCTACACCTTC,CASSSPGTDFNYGYTF
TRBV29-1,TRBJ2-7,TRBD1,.,TGCAGCGTGACGGGACAGCAGAAACTACCCTACGAGCAGTACTTC,CSVTGQQKLPYEQYF